This T cell receptor beta chain was captured in a study of OX40 agonist ivuxolimab in advanced cancers. For the study at large: Ivuxolimab, an agonistic anti-OX40 (CD134) antibody, was given to patients.

Regarding the study as a whole: CD8+ T cells showed, on average, more clonal expansion than CD4+ cells.

Blood specimens came from baseline, cycle 4 day 1, and cycle 7 day 1. Sequenced by immunoSEQ multiplex PCR; TCRdb stores in-frame clones only, minus some. This table holds roughly 81,000 clones, approximately 95% found once. Notes on this clone: Its antigen is not known.

The clonotype originates from an adult with an advanced solid tumor such as melanoma, head and neck, liver or kidney cancer. The sample was CD4+ or CD8+ T cells sorted from blood, taken in a trial of the OX40 agonist ivuxolimab.

CDR3 loop: CASGLSPGTGLYGYTF. The DNA of the CDR3 is TGTGCTAGTGGTTTGTCCCCCGGGACAGGTCTATATGGCTACACCTTC. The J gene is TRBJ1-2, the V gene TRBV12-5; 8 bases align to TRBD1. There are 16 residues in the CDR3. Germline V gene lookup returns CDR1 LGHNT and CDR2 FRNRAP. The junction had 10 bases not matched to a gene; V was cut back by 2 bases and J by 5 bases.